This paragraph covers one T cell receptor beta chain sequence. The method was immunoSEQ multiplex PCR; TCRdb's version includes in-frame clones alone and lacks a portion of them. The sample has around 93,000 clones, around 90% seen once. Trimming removed 2 bases from V and 6 bases from J, with 13 bases in between. Germline-derived CDR1 and CDR2 are MNHEY and SVGAGI. This CDR3 contains 14 residues. The data were obtained in a study of control samples from healthy donors and cancer patients. V gene TRBV6-5 combines with J gene TRBJ1-2; D perhaps matches TRBD1 (5 bases). The sequence came from a man aged 30-40 years in good health. Sequencing was performed on blood. The CDR3 nucleotides read TGTGCCAGCAGTTACCGGGGGGGTAGCAATGGCTACACCTTC. This gives the protein CASSYRGGSNGYTF.